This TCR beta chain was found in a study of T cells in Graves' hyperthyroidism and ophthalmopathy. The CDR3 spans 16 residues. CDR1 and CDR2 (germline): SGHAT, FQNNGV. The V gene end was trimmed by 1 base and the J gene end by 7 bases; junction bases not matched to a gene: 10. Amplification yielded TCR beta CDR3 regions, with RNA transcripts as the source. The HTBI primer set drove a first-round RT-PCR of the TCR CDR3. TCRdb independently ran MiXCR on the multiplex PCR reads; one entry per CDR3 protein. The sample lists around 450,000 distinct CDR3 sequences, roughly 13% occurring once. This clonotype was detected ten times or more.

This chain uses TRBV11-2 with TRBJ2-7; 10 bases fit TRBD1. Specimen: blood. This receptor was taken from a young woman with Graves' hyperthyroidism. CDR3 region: CASSLASGQGTREQYF. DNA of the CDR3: TGTGCCAGCAGCTTAGCTTCGGGACAGGGGACTAGAGAGCAGTACTTC. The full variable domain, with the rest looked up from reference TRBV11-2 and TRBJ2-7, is EAGVAQSPRYKIIEKRQSVAFWCNPISGHATLYWYQQILGQGPKLLIQFQNNGVVDDSQLPKDRFSAERLKGVDSTLKIQPAKLEDSAVYLCASSLASGQGTREQYFGPGTRLTVT.